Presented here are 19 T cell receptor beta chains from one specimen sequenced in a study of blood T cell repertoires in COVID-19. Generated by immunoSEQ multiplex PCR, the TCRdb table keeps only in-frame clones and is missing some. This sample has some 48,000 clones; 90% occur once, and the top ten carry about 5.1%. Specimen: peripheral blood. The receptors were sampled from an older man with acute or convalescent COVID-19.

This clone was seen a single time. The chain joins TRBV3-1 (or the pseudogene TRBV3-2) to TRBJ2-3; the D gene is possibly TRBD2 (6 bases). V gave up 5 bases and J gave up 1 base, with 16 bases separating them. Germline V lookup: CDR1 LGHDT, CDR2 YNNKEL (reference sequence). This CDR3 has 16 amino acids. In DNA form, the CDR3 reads TGTGCCAGCAGCATTCACTACGGCGGGGGCACAGATACGCAGTATTTT. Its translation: CASSIHYGGGTDTQYF.

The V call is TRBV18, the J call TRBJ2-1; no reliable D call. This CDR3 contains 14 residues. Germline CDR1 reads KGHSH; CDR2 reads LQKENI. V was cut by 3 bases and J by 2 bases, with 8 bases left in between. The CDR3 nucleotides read TGTGCCAGCTCACCGCCGGGTCCCTACAATGAGCAGTTCTTC. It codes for CASSPPGPYNEQFF.

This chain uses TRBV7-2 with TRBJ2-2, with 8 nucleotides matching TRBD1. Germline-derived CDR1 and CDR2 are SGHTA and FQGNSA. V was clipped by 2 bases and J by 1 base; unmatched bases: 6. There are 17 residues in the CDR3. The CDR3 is CASSLQGARVNTGELFF. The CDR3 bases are TGTGCCAGCAGCTTACAGGGGGCGCGGGTGAACACCGGGGAGCTGTTTTTT.

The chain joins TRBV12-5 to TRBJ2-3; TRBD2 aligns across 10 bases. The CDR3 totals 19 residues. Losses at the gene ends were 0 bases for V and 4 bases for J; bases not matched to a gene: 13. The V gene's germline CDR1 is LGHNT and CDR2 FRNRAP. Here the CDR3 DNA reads TGTGCTAGTGGTTTGGTGAAGCTTCAGCGGGGGGGCCCGCCAGATACGCAGTATTTT. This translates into CASGLVKLQRGGPPDTQYF.

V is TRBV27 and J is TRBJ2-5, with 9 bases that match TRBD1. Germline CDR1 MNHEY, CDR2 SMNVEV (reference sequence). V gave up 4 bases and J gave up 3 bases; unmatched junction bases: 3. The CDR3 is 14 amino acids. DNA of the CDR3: TGTGCCAGCAGTTCCAGACAGGGGGAAGAGACCCAGTACTTC. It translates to CASSSRQGEETQYF.

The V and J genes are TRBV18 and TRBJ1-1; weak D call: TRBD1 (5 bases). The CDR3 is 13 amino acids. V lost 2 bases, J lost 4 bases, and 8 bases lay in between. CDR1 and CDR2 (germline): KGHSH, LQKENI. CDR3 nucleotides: TGTGCCAGCTCACCAGGGGCGCGCACTGAAGCTTTCTTT. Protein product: CASSPGARTEAFF.

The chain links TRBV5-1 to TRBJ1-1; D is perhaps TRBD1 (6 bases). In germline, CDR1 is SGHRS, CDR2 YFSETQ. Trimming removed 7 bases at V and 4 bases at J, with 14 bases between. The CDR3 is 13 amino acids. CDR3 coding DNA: TGCGCCAGCCAACTCAGGGGTGGCACTGAAGCTTTCTTT. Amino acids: CASQLRGGTEAFF.

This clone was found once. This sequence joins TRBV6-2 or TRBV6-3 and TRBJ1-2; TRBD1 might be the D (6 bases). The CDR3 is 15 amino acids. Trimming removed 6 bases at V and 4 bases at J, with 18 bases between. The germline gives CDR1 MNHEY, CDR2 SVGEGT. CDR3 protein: CASSLQGHRVYGYTF. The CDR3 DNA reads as TGTGCCAGCAGCCTACAGGGTCACAGGGTCTATGGCTACACCTTC.

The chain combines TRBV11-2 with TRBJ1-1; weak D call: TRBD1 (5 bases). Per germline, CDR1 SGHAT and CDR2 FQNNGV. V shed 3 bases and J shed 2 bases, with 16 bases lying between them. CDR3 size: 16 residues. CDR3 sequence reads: CASSLGGAGRNTEAFF. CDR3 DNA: TGTGCCAGCAGCTTGGGTGGGGCGGGGCGCAACACTGAAGCTTTCTTT.

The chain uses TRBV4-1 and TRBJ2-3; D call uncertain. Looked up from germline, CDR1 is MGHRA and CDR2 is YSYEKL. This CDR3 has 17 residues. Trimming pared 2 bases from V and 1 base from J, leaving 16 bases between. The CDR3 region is CASSQPDYPRGTDTQYF. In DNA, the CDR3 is TGCGCCAGCAGCCAACCCGATTATCCTCGAGGCACAGATACGCAGTATTTT.

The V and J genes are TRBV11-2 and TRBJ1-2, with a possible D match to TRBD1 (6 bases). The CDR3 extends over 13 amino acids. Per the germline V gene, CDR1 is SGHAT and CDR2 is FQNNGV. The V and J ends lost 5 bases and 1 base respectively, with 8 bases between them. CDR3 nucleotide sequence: TGTGCCAGCAGCCCACAGGGTAACTATGGCTACACCTTC. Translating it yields CASSPQGNYGYTF. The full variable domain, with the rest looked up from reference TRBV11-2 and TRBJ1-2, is EAGVAQSPRYKIIEKRQSVAFWCNPISGHATLYWYQQILGQGPKLLIQFQNNGVVDDSQLPKDRFSAERLKGVDSTLKIQPAKLEDSAVYLCASSPQGNYGYTFGSGTRLTVV.

CDR3 bases: TGTGCTAGTGGTTTGGTAAGTTTGGCAGGGGGTTGGAATGAGCAGTTCTTC. Its protein product is CASGLVSLAGGWNEQFF. The rearrangement joins TRBV12-5 to TRBJ2-1, with 7 bases identical to TRBD1. This CDR3 has 17 amino acids. Losses at the gene ends were 0 bases for V and 7 bases for J; bases not matched to a gene: 12. Germline CDR1 and CDR2: LGHNT and FRNRAP.

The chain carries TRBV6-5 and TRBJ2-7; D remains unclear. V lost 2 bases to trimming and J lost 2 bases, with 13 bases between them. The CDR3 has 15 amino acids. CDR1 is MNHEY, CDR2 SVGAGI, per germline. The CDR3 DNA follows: TGTGCCAGCAGTTACACAGTCTCCGGTACCTACGAGCAGTACTTC. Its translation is CASSYTVSGTYEQYF.

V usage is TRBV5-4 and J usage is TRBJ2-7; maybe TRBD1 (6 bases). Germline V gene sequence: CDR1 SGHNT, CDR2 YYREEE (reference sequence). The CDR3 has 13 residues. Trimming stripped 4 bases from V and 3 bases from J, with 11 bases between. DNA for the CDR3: TGTGCCAGCAGCGGGACGGACAGCTACGAGCAGTACTTC. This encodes CASSGTDSYEQYF.

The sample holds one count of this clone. The CDR3 DNA reads as TGCGCCAGCAGCTTGACCCGGGGCACAGATACGCAGTATTTT. Residues: CASSLTRGTDTQYF. V and J are TRBV5-1 and TRBJ2-3; no firm D call. Germline CDR1 and CDR2: SGHRS and YFSETQ. This CDR3 is 14 amino acids long. V dropped 1 base and J dropped 1 base, with 7 bases sitting between them.

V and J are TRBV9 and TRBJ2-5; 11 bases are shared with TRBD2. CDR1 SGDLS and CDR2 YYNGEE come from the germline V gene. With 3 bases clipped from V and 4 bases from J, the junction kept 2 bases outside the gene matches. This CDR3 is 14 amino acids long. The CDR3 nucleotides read TGTGCCAGCAGCGCTAGCGGGGGGAGAGAGACCCAGTACTTC. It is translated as CASSASGGRETQYF. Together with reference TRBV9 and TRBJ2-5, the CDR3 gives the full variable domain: DSGVTQTPKHLITATGQRVTLRCSPRSGDLSVYWYQQSLDQGLQFLIQYYNGEERAKGNILERFSAQQFPDLHSELNLSSLELGDSALYFCASSASGGRETQYFGPGTRLLVL.

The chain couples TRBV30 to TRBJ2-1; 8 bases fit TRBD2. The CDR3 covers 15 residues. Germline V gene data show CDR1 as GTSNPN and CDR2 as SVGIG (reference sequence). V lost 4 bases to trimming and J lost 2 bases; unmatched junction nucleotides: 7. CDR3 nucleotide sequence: TGTGCCTGGAACGCGCTGACTAGCGCCTACAATGAGCAGTTCTTC. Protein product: CAWNALTSAYNEQFF.

The CDR3 DNA reads as TGTGCCAGCAGCGTAGACCCGAGGAGGGGTCAGCCCCAGCATTTT. Translating it yields CASSVDPRRGQPQHF. The rearrangement links TRBV9 to TRBJ1-5, with D perhaps matching TRBD1 (5 bases). The CDR3 covers 15 residues. Between the trimmed V and J ends, which lost 0 bases and 6 bases, there was a span of 13 bases. Germline V gene data show CDR1 as SGDLS and CDR2 as YYNGEE.

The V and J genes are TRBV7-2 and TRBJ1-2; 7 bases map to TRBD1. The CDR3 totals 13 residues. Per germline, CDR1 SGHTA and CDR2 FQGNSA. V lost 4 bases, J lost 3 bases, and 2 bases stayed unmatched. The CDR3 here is CASSSGTDYGYTF. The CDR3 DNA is TGTGCCAGCAGCTCCGGGACAGACTATGGCTACACCTTC.